This T cell receptor (beta chain) was captured by sequencing in a study of tumor-infiltrating lymphocytes in primary liver carcinoma. For the study at large: Tumor lesions were T1-T3 N0M0 and spanned about 4.2 to 11 cm.

A word on this clonotype: As yet, its antigen is unknown.

The CDR3 length is 13 residues. V was shortened by 6 bases and J by 1 base, with 8 bases between the two germline ends. Study results and caveats: Tumor-adjacent and tumor-blood pairs showed less overlap than tumor region pairs.

Production of TCR beta cDNA used roughly 480 ng total RNA together with a constant-region primer. Sequencing libraries for TCR beta derived from three nested multiplex PCR rounds that used slightly modified ARM-PCR. TRBV1-TRBV30 forward and Cbeta reverse primers drove the first two roughly 10-cycle rounds. A single record per CDR3 protein comes from TCRdb applying MiXCR to the multiplex PCR reads. The table has hundreds of thousands of distinct CDR3 sequences, about three fifths seen once. The study extracted blood RNA from unsorted whole blood and also extracted germline DNA. Patients had chronic HBV infection and were treatment-naive.

The source of this sequence is a woman in her twenties or thirties with primary liver carcinoma and hepatitis B virus infection. This rearrangement joins TRBV12-3 or TRBV12-4 to TRBJ2-3, with D unclear. The sequenced sample was peripheral blood. The CDR3: CASRYPGTDTQYF. The CDR3 nucleotides read TGTGCCAGCAGGTACCCCGGCACAGATACGCAGTATTTT.